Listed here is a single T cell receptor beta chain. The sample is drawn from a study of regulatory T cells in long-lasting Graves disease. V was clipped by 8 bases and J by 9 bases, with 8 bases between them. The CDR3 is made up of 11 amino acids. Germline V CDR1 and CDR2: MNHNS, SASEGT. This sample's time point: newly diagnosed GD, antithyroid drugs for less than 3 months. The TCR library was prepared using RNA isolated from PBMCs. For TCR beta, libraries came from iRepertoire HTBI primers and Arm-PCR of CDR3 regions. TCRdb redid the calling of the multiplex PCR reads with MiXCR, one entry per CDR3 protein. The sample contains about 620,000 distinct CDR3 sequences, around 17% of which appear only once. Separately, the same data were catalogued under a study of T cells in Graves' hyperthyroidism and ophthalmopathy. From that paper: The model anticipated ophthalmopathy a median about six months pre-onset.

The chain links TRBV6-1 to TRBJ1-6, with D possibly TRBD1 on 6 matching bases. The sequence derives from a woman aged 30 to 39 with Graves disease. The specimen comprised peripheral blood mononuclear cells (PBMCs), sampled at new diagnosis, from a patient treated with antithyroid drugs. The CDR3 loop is CASQGTSPLHF. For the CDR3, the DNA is TGTGCCAGCCAGGGGACTTCACCCCTCCACTTT.